The 5 T cell receptor beta chains below come from one sample, sequenced in a study of T cell responses to AZD1222 COVID-19 vaccine. This table comes from immunoSEQ multiplex PCR, and its TCRdb copy is limited to in-frame clones, with some not included. The sample lists approximately 88,000 clones, 92% occurring once. The sequencing here drew on peripheral blood, taken on day 0 of AZD1222 vaccination. These TCRs come from an adult in good health.

This clone occurred once. V gene TRBV28 combines with J gene TRBJ1-2; a possible D gene is TRBD1 (5 bases). Germline CDR1 and CDR2: MDHEN and SYDVKM. The CDR3 covers 14 residues. V was trimmed by 3 bases and J by 4 bases, leaving 12 bases between them. The CDR3 DNA is TGTGCCAGCAGTTTCCGGGGCGGAACCTATGGCTACACCTTC. This translates into CASSFRGGTYGYTF.

The V gene is TRBV7-2, the J gene TRBJ2-2; D might be TRBD2 (5 bases). The CDR3 consists of 16 residues. V was trimmed by 4 bases and J by 6 bases, leaving 18 bases between them. The V gene's germline CDR1 is SGHTA and CDR2 FQGNSA. This CDR3 is CASSSAATITSGELFF. In nucleotides, the CDR3 is TGTGCCAGCAGCTCAGCGGCGACCATTACTTCCGGGGAGCTGTTTTTT.

The chain uses TRBV4-3 and TRBJ2-7; 9 bases match TRBD2. Germline lookup yields CDR1 LGHNA and CDR2 YSLEER. The CDR3 has 15 residues. After removal of 0 bases from V and 7 bases from J, the junction contained 7 bases not matched to a gene. For the CDR3, the DNA is TGCGCCAGCAGCCAAGATGCGGGAGGGCCGCGGGAGCAGTACTTC. Amino acid sequence: CASSQDAGGPREQYF.

V usage is TRBV2 and J usage is TRBJ2-1; D remains ambiguous. This CDR3 has 15 residues. Between the trimmed V and J ends, which lost 4 bases and 0 bases, there was a span of 10 bases. Looked up from germline, CDR1 is SNHLY and CDR2 is FYNNEI. The CDR3 nucleotides read TGTGCCAGCAGTGTGGCGGTCCCCTCCTACAATGAGCAGTTCTTC. This codes for CASSVAVPSYNEQFF.

V is TRBV6-2 or TRBV6-3 and J is TRBJ2-7; the match to TRBD2 covers 10 bases. Germline V gene sequence: CDR1 MNHEY, CDR2 SVGEGT. Trimming cost V 7 bases and J 6 bases; bases outside gene matches: 12. The CDR3 runs to 15 residues. The CDR3 here is CASTPRAGGPSEQYF. The CDR3 DNA sequence: TGTGCCAGCACCCCAAGAGCGGGAGGGCCGTCCGAGCAGTACTTC.